This T cell receptor beta chain appears in the sequencing data of a study of T cell responses to AZD1222 COVID-19 vaccine. Concerning this clone itself: The antigen remains undetermined.

The CDR3 covers 15 residues. J was trimmed by 3 bases and V by 5 bases; bases with no gene match: 10. Germline values: CDR1 KGHSH, CDR2 LQKENI. Study-wide results and limits: Spike-specific TCR breadth rose after two AZD1222 doses, and depth rose as well. Epitopes outside B.1.351 and B.1.1.7 mutated regions reportedly drew nearly half of spike TCRs.

The assay was immunoSEQ multiplex PCR, and TCRdb's table has in-frame clones only and misses some. This listing includes over 140,000 clones. The TCR was taken from an adult in good health. The chain links TRBV18 to TRBJ2-7, with 7 bases identical to TRBD1. Sequenced: peripheral blood. The CDR3 here is CASSISGTELYEQYF. CDR3 DNA sequence: TGTGCCAGCTCAATCTCCGGGACAGAGCTCTACGAGCAGTACTTC.